These T cell receptor beta chains were read from a single sample in a study of T cells expressing NK-cell markers. TCRdb re-called the 5' RACE reads; every CDR3 protein appears as one record, without DNA. With 150,000 or so distinct CDR3 sequences in the sample, the ten largest clones hold 37%. The source material was blood T cells: a sorted CD56 or NKG2C T cell subset, CD4+ or CD8+ T cells, or bulk PBMC T cells (not recorded which). The source is a woman aged 50 to 65 in good health. Each CDR3 is given with its conserved first and last residue.

v_gene	j_gene	len	CDR3aa
TRBV4-1	TRBJ2-6	13	CASSHSGANVLTF
TRBV30	TRBJ2-7	14	CAWSPGTSGTDEYF
TRBV18	TRBJ2-2	14	CASSPGDNTGELFF
TRBV6-2/TRBV6-3	TRBJ2-7	16	CASSHSTGLSVYEQYF
TRBV12-3/TRBV12-4	TRBJ2-1	15	CAIRGRSSSYNEQFF
TRBV4-1	TRBJ2-1	16	CASSQAADGLYNEQFF
TRBV21-1	TRBJ2-3	15	CASSKEDLGTDTQYF
TRBV27	TRBJ2-1	16	CASSLGPLSSYNEQFF
TRBV5-1	TRBJ1-4	14	CASSLAQTNEKLFF
TRBV6-5	TRBJ2-3	16	CASSYSGGWDTDTQYF
TRBV5-6	TRBJ1-6	13	CASSPIPDSPLHF
TRBV21-1	TRBJ2-7	16	CASSKTSGSLLTEQYF
TRBV23-1	TRBJ1-1	16	CASSQFRPLRRAEAFF
TRBV7-9	TRBJ1-1	12	CASSRPDQEAFF
TRBV5-8	TRBJ2-5	14	CASSVAGGRETQYF
TRBV10-1	TRBJ2-3	15	CASSGVQGSTDTQYF
TRBV27	TRBJ2-5	14	CASSRTGETETQYF
TRBV4-1	TRBJ1-6	16	CASSPPGGQTNSPLHF
TRBV7-2	TRBJ2-3	17	CASSLAAGGLALDTQYF
TRBV5-6	TRBJ2-4	12	CASSGEKNIQYF
TRBV7-9	TRBJ2-2	17	CASSYGVSGTDTGELFF
TRBV10-1	TRBJ2-1	14	CASSKGLDYNEQFF
TRBV2	TRBJ2-1	15	CASSEERISYNEQFF
TRBV11-2	TRBJ2-1	13	CASSWGRAGEQFF
TRBV20-1	TRBJ2-1	11	CSARREVEQFF
TRBV30	TRBJ2-7	14	CAFDGSGGTYEQYF
TRBV12-3/TRBV12-4	TRBJ2-2	13	CAIADANTGELFF
TRBV4-1	TRBJ2-2	14	CASSRNLAAGELFF
TRBV5-4	TRBJ1-1	12	CASSLDGDEAFF
TRBV2	TRBJ1-1	14	CASSEAGVHTEAFF
TRBV15	TRBJ2-3	13	CATGQGAVDTQYF
TRBV29-1	TRBJ2-5	12	CSVGRYQETQYF
TRBV7-8	TRBJ2-5	14	CASSRGTPREAQYF
TRBV30	TRBJ1-1	13	CAWRATGGDEAFF
TRBV24-1	TRBJ2-1	13	CATGKREGNEQFF
TRBV5-1	TRBJ2-3	15	CASSFDYRAADTQYF
TRBV2	TRBJ2-7	14	CASSLTGRSYEQYF
TRBV12-3/TRBV12-4	TRBJ1-2	14	CASSLGRQTYGYTF
TRBV12-3/TRBV12-4	TRBJ1-4	13	CASHTGYEEKLFF
TRBV5-1	TRBJ2-2	16	CASSPGTGGRTGELFF
TRBV5-1	TRBJ2-5	15	CASSSDVALYETQYF
TRBV19	TRBJ1-3	14	CASSTRISGNTIYF